This T cell receptor beta chain is drawn from a study of cytomegalovirus exposure and HLA in healthy donors. On the study more broadly: According to later analysis, the same platform produced the approximately 120 validation and about 630 first-cohort repertoires. Study results and caveats: It was found in a later analysis that first-cohort TCR clusters tended to co-occur in the 95 to 150 validation repertoires. The authors listed roughly 150 TCR beta chains as cytomegalovirus-associated. The authors confirmed in vitro that a few CMV-associated chains were specific for CMV antigens.

Regarding this clone: Its target is unknown.

The table came from immunoSEQ multiplex PCR; TCRdb's copy has only in-frame clones and leaves some out. Found here are 100,000 to 150,000 clones, 70% to 90% of them singletons; the top ten hold roughly 2%. The germline gives CDR1 LGHNA, CDR2 YSLEER. The V and J ends lost 3 bases and 3 bases, in that order; junction bases with no gene match: 4. This CDR3 comprises 15 residues. The sequencing sample was made of PBMCs. The chain combines TRBV4-3 with TRBJ2-3, with 9 bases lining up with TRBD1. This TCR was sampled from a young woman in good health and CMV-seronegative. The CDR3 is CASSQDRGVTDTQYF. CDR3 nucleotide sequence: TGCGCCAGCAGCCAGGACAGGGGTGTGACAGATACGCAGTATTTT.